This T cell receptor beta chain appears in the sequencing data of a study of CD4 T cells in relation to SARS-CoV-2 and coronaviruses (dated by TCRdb to about 2021). Regarding the complete study: A median age of approximately 37 years, with a range of roughly 21 to 75 years, was recorded for the full convalescent cohort of 12 patients. Of the 12 convalescent patients, 8 were male and 4 were female, and two of the subjects were Hispanic. Using patient-derived lymphoblastoid cell lines, the shared crossreactive spike epitopes were mapped to their HLA restriction. Memory CD4+ T cell crossreactivity between SARS-CoV-2 and common cold coronavirus spike proteins was assessed at the TCR clonotype level in the study. The Adaptive Biotechnologies TCR-sequencing kit was used to sequence samples from three pre-COVID donors and the naive versus memory experiments, while other data came from Illumina-based sequencing. Expansion assays from other donors in the study were sequenced with a different, Illumina-based TCR-beta assay. What the authors observed across the whole study: In around two thirds of donors, memory CD4+ clonotypes turned up that crossrecognized SARS-CoV-2 and at least one common cold coronavirus spike. Significantly weaker SARS-CoV-2-driven expansion was shown by crossreactive clones than by monoreactive clones, consistent with antigenic imprinting. Naive versus memory sequencing indicated that memory recall responses, rather than primary responses primed during culture, are detected by the assay. No donor contributed both pre-pandemic and post-infection samples, which limited tracing the source of pre-existing responses. Small numbers of patients and of tested TCRs were a limitation of the study. Crossreactivity analysis centred on spike protein, so crossreactivity against other viral proteins was not assessed.

Deep-resolution immunoSEQ TCR-beta sequencing was performed on DNA from uncultured naive and memory CD4+ T cells. Processing in the source paper ran as follows. During preprocessing, nonproductive sequences were removed, as were CDR3s that did not start with C, did not end with F or W, or were shorter than 7 amino acids. Cultured and uncultured naive and memory CD4+ repertoires were searched for CDR3s previously identified as spike- and CEF-reactive. Pairwise Levenshtein distance, computed with the stringdist R package after three terminal residues were trimmed from each end, was used as the measure of CDR3 homology. The source is immuneACCESS, and TCRdb retained only in-frame sequences with V and J called. Part of the clones is not carried over; for the studies checked, unresolved V genes explain less than half of this, and the remainder is unexplained. V and J calls and clone size are given by that table; D and trimming were obtained from the DNA. Present in this sample are 50,000 to 70,000 clones, about 91% of which were seen just once. Roughly 0.37% of the sample is in the top ten clones.

The CDR3, cysteine through phenylalanine, is 16 amino acids long. The only DNA kept is the CDR3, 48 bases in frame from the first base. In the germline V gene (reference sequence), CDR1 corresponds to SEHNR and CDR2 to FQNEAQ. V loses 1 base, J loses 0 bases, and the germline ends lie 12 bases apart. Naive and memory CD4+ T cells were separated from cryopreserved PBMCs by CD4 enrichment followed by EasySep naive CD4+ T cell enrichment. PBMCs were isolated from leukapheresis product or whole blood by Ficoll-Paque PLUS gradient centrifugation. PBMCs were either cryopreserved at -140 degrees C or used fresh in the expansion assay. The QIAamp Micro DNA Kit was used to extract genomic DNA from the CD4+ T cells. To note about this clone: The antigen it binds to is not known. Base qualities are missing; no much larger clone stands one base away.

This chain joins TRBV7-9 to TRBJ2-5; a tentative D call is TRBD1 (5 bases match). The sample was naive CD4+ T cells from PBMCs. Explained via the paper, the cell subset or site label denotes: naive CD4+ T cells isolated by negative enrichment. This clonotype was obtained from an adult with COVID-19. CDR3 protein: CASSLGYRSDQETQYF. The DNA is as follows: TGTGCCAGCAGCTTAGGCTACAGGTCAGACCAAGAGACCCAGTACTTC.